This T cell receptor beta chain was recorded in a study of blood T cell repertoires in COVID-19. About the research overall: The United States, Italy and Spain were the sources of the acute and convalescent COVID-19 samples. From T cells, B-cell-depleted T cells, or PBMCs came the material, which was cDNA or gDNA.

Germline lookup yields CDR1 LNHDA and CDR2 SQIVND (reference sequence). The trim removed 6 bases at V and 1 base at J, leaving 8 bases unmatched. This CDR3 is 15 amino acids long. Original processing notes: Counts of nucleated cells, estimated from reference gene primer amplification, were obtained. Assay used: immunoSEQ multiplex PCR; TCRdb lists only in-frame clones, some missing. That table furnishes V, J and clone size, whereas the DNA furnished D and trimming. In the table there are 300,000 or so clones, 85% to 90% of which are singletons. Cohorts were determined from participant-reported clinical history.

The clonotype was recovered from a woman younger than 35 who had recovered from COVID-19. The specimen sequenced was PBMCs or T cells enriched from blood (not recorded which). The V and J genes are TRBV19 and TRBJ2-7; 8 positions match TRBD2. The CDR3 DNA reads TGTGCCAGTAGCGCGAGCGGGGGAGGGTCCTACGAGCAGTACTTC. Its translation: CASSASGGGSYEQYF.